This T cell receptor beta chain was documented in a study of T cells in Graves' hyperthyroidism and ophthalmopathy. TCR beta CDR3 regions were amplified from RNA transcripts. HTBI primers were employed in a first-round RT-PCR of the TCR CDR3. MiXCR was run by TCRdb on the multiplex PCR reads, yielding one entry per CDR3 protein. Here the sample spans over 250,000 distinct CDR3 sequences, 20% to 25% being singletons. Germline CDR1 reads SGHDT; CDR2 reads YYEEEE. V lost 4 bases, J lost 0 bases, and 17 bases lay in between. The CDR3 totals 18 residues. The clonotype comes from a man in his thirties or forties with Graves' ophthalmopathy. The chain employs TRBV5-6 and TRBJ2-6; TRBD1 is a possible D gene (5 bases). Input material: blood. CDR3 in amino acids: CASSPTSDTYSGANVLTF. The CDR3 coding sequence is TGTGCCAGCAGCCCAACCTCGGACACCTACTCTGGGGCCAACGTCCTGACTTTC.